These 11 T cell receptor beta chains share one sample of origin, sequenced in a study of T cells expressing NK-cell markers. TCRdb re-called the 5' RACE reads and catalogs CDR3 proteins one per entry, DNA excluded. In all, the sample yields about 460,000 distinct CDR3 sequences. Specimen: blood T cells: a sorted CD56 or NKG2C T cell subset, CD4+ or CD8+ T cells, or bulk PBMC T cells (not recorded which). The source of these receptors is a woman in her 50s in good health.

The chain uses TRBV18 and TRBJ2-3. The CDR3 is made up of 15 amino acids. Germline CDR1 KGHSH, CDR2 LQKENI. The CDR3 spells CASSPTGHFTDTQYF.

CDR3 loop: CASSPVAGGHEQYF. The chain links TRBV7-9 to TRBJ2-7; no DNA is available, so the TRBD1 call from TCRdb remains unchecked. This CDR3 region has 14 residues. CDR1 SEHNR and CDR2 FQNEAQ come from the germline V gene (reference sequence).

This chain links TRBV28 with TRBJ2-6; lacking DNA, the TRBD1 call made by TCRdb goes unchecked. The CDR3 has 13 residues. Germline V lookup: CDR1 MDHEN, CDR2 SYDVKM. The CDR3 spells CASSTGHRNVLTF.

This sequence joins TRBV10-3 and TRBJ1-3. Germline V gene data show CDR1 as ENHRY and CDR2 as SYGVKD. The length of the CDR3 is 15 residues. This CDR3 is CAISDMVLSGNTIYF.

This chain uses TRBV4-2 with TRBJ2-1; absent DNA, TCRdb's TRBD1 call cannot be checked. The length of the CDR3 is 15 residues. CDR1 is LGHNA and CDR2 is YNFKEQ in the germline V gene. The CDR3 region is CASTRGVMSYNEQFF.

The chain combines TRBV30 with TRBJ1-5; there is no DNA to check the TCRdb D call of TRBD1. CDR3 length: 13 residues. Germline CDR1 and CDR2: GTSNPN and SVGIG (reference sequence). The chain's CDR3 is CAWSGTGGQPQHF.

The J gene is TRBJ2-1, the V gene TRBV29-1; TCRdb indicates TRBD2, and absent DNA this call remains unverified. The CDR3 runs to 15 residues. CDR1 is SQVTM, CDR2 ANQGSEA, per germline. The CDR3 is CSVGQLAGAQGEQFF.

The rearrangement joins TRBV5-1 to TRBJ1-4; no DNA is available, so the TRBD1 call from TCRdb remains unchecked. Germline loops: CDR1 SGHRS, CDR2 YFSETQ. The CDR3 loop spans 15 amino acids. CDR3 in amino acids: CATRGGGATNEKLFF.

V usage is TRBV5-1 and J usage is TRBJ2-1; the TCRdb call, TRBD2, lacks DNA for checking. The CDR3 is 13 amino acids. Germline loops: CDR1 SGHRS, CDR2 YFSETQ. CDR3 protein: CASSLAGDLKQFF.

V usage is TRBV11-2 and J usage is TRBJ2-7. The CDR3 is 14 residues long. CDR1 SGHAT and CDR2 FQNNGV come from the germline V gene. CDR3 protein: CASSLRAVAYEQYF.

The chain employs TRBV19 and TRBJ1-1. The germline CDR1 and CDR2 sequences are LNHDA and SQIVND (reference sequence). CDR3 length: 14 residues. Here the CDR3 reads CASIQPAGNAEAFF.